The clone carrying this T cell receptor beta chain was observed a few times. What it binds is unknown. The CDR3 consists of 17 residues. From germline, CDR1 is SGHDT and CDR2 YYEEEE. Trimming took 4 bases from V and 7 from J; bases not matched to a gene: 9. In the ViraFEST assay, antigen-specific CD4+ clonotypes were identified by expansion after peptide-pool stimulation. CD4+ T cell isolation took place after 10 days of culture. According to PCR results, the person was infected with SARS-CoV-2 between March and December 2020. In the cultures, half the medium was exchanged for IL-2 medium on days 3 and 7. These data originate in a study of vaccination effects on CD4 cells after COVID-19. Assay: immunoSEQ multiplex PCR; the TCRdb copy retains only in-frame clones and omits some. The repertoire consists of around 19,000 clones, with under 75% occurring once and the leading ten covering around 40%.

The TCR sequence derives from a human donor who had a prior SARS-CoV-2 infection. Material: CD4+ T cells from PBMCs cultured with a peptide pool, obtained before COVID-19 vaccination. The gene calls are TRBV5-6 and TRBJ1-6, with TRBD1 identical over 12 bases. In DNA, the CDR3 is TGTGCCAGCAGCCCTGGGACAGGGGGCCGACAAAATTCACCCCTCCACTTT. Translation gives CASSPGTGGRQNSPLHF.